This is a list of T cell receptor beta chains from one sample in a study of blood T cell repertoires in COVID-19. Sequenced by immunoSEQ multiplex PCR; TCRdb stores in-frame clones only, minus some. Of roughly 80,000 clones listed, around nine tenths are singletons. Sequencing was performed on peripheral blood. All receptors derive from a middle-aged man with active COVID-19. CDR3s include the opening cysteine and the closing phenylalanine or tryptophan. Each record gives: J gene, V gene, D gene, clone size, CDR3 protein, CDR3 DNA. The D gene is left open where the match is weak. Clone size is shown for a subset of rows, as once, few, many or a class of expanded clone.

TRBJ2-3 TRBV7-3 TRBD2 NA CASSLSGLAGGPSTDTQYF TGTGCCAGCAGCTTATCGGGACTAGCGGGAGGACCTAGCACAGATACGCAGTATTTT
TRBJ1-3 TRBV29-1 NA NA CSVAGTRGNTIYF TGCAGCGTCGCCGGGACAAGAGGAAACACCATATATTTT
TRBJ1-4 TRBV5-5 TRBD1 NA CASSLGSQGATTNEKLFF TGTGCCAGCAGCTTGGGATCCCAGGGGGCCACAACTAATGAAAAACTGTTTTTT
TRBJ2-7 TRBV7-6 TRBD2 NA CASSHISGGASYEQYF TGTGCCAGCAGTCATATTAGCGGGGGTGCCTCCTACGAGCAGTACTTC
TRBJ2-3 TRBV19 TRBD1 NA CASSDRGGMRDTQYF TGTGCCAGTAGTGACAGGGGGGGAATGAGAGATACGCAGTATTTT
TRBJ1-6 TRBV5-5 TRBD1 NA CASSFGITGVVSSSDSPLHF TGTGCCAGCAGCTTTGGTATAACAGGGGTCGTCTCCTCGTCGGATTCACCCCTCCACTTT
TRBJ1-1 TRBV7-3 NA NA CASTNPGVRLTEAFF TGTGCCAGCACAAATCCGGGGGTACGGCTCACTGAAGCTTTCTTT
TRBJ2-2 TRBV7-3 NA NA CASSLSAGTNTGELFF TGTGCCAGCAGCTTATCGGCGGGGACGAACACCGGGGAGCTGTTTTTT
TRBJ2-3 TRBV5-1 TRBD1 NA CASSLDVSAGGADTQYF TGCGCCAGCAGCTTGGATGTCTCGGCAGGGGGCGCGGATACGCAGTATTTT
TRBJ1-6 TRBV9 NA NA CASSVEESSPLHF TGTGCCAGCAGCGTAGAAGAGTCGTCACCCCTCCACTTT
TRBJ2-2 TRBV5-6 NA few CASSLAGANTGELFF TGTGCCAGCAGCTTGGCGGGTGCGAACACCGGGGAGCTGTTTTTT
TRBJ1-2 TRBV29-1 NA once CSVEDRGNYGYTF TGCAGCGTTGAAGATCGGGGTAACTATGGCTACACCTTC
TRBJ2-5 TRBV7-9 TRBD1 NA CASSSRQGAHQETQYF TGTGCCAGCAGCTCGCGACAGGGGGCGCATCAAGAGACCCAGTACTTC
TRBJ2-7 TRBV10-1 NA NA CASVEDRNHEQYF TGCGCCAGCGTGGAGGACAGAAATCACGAGCAGTACTTC
TRBJ2-7 TRBV28 TRBD1 NA CASSWTGYSSYEQYF TGTGCCAGCAGTTGGACAGGGTATAGCTCCTACGAGCAGTACTTC
TRBJ1-5 TRBV18 NA NA CASSPAGQSNQPQHF TGTGCCAGCTCACCCGCCGGACAGAGCAATCAGCCCCAGCATTTT
TRBJ2-1 TRBV30 NA NA CAWSRDNEQFF TGTGCCTGGTCCCGGGACAATGAGCAGTTCTTC
TRBJ1-5 TRBV10-3 NA NA CAISDVGPGQPQHF TGTGCCATCAGTGATGTGGGGCCAGGGCAGCCCCAGCATTTT
TRBJ2-7 TRBV7-6 NA NA CASSFDDRGYEQYF TGTGCCAGCAGCTTCGACGACAGAGGTTACGAGCAGTACTTC
TRBJ2-1 TRBV12-3/TRBV12-4 NA few CAGKDWRNEQFF TGTGCCGGGAAGGACTGGAGGAATGAGCAGTTCTTC
TRBJ2-7 TRBV4-3 TRBD2 NA CASSPFTSGSPYEQYF TGCGCCAGCAGCCCCTTTACTAGCGGGAGCCCCTACGAGCAGTACTTC
TRBJ1-2 TRBV19 NA NA CASQPRGGDLYGYTF TGTGCCAGCCAACCCCGAGGGGGGGACCTCTATGGCTACACCTTC
TRBJ1-3 TRBV6-6 NA NA CASSLPQGSSGNTIYF TGTGCCAGCAGCCTACCGCAGGGTTCCTCTGGAAACACCATATATTTT
TRBJ2-5 TRBV7-2 NA NA CASSHRVGPGETQYF TGTGCCAGCAGCCACCGGGTAGGCCCGGGAGAGACCCAGTACTTC
TRBJ1-3 TRBV4-2 NA NA CASSQGLNPGGNTIYF TGTGCCAGCAGCCAAGGCCTCAATCCAGGCGGAAACACCATATATTTT
TRBJ1-3 TRBV19 NA once CASSMRPISGNTIYF TGTGCCAGTAGTATGAGGCCGATCTCTGGAAACACCATATATTTT
TRBJ2-2 TRBV11-2 TRBD2 NA CASSPRLASGELFF TGTGCCAGCAGCCCCAGACTAGCGTCCGGGGAGCTGTTTTTT
TRBJ1-4 TRBV18 TRBD1 NA CASSRTGTENEKLFF TGTGCCAGCTCAAGGACCGGGACAGAGAATGAAAAACTGTTTTTT
TRBJ2-3 TRBV28 TRBD2 NA CASSNPGLAGEDTQYF TGTGCCAGCAGTAATCCGGGACTAGCGGGTGAAGATACGCAGTATTTT
TRBJ1-2 TRBV7-8 TRBD1 NA CASSLDRAGGYTF TGTGCCAGCAGCCTGGACAGGGCAGGTGGCTACACCTTC
TRBJ2-2 TRBV4-3 TRBD2 NA CASSPLAVNTGELFF TGCGCCAGCAGCCCGCTAGCGGTGAACACCGGGGAGCTGTTTTTT
TRBJ1-1 TRBV30 NA NA CAWSGPGPDPEAFF TGTGCCTGGAGTGGCCCAGGGCCAGACCCTGAAGCTTTCTTT